These T cell receptor beta chains were read from a single sample in a study of regulatory T cells in long-lasting Graves disease. TCRdb independently ran MiXCR on the multiplex PCR reads; one entry per CDR3 protein. The profile covers hundreds of thousands of distinct CDR3 sequences, with roughly 16% appearing a single time and approximately 20% taken by the ten largest. These data are also associated with another study on T cells in Graves' hyperthyroidism and ophthalmopathy.

The input for sequencing was peripheral blood mononuclear cells (PBMCs), taken at new diagnosis, from a patient treated with antithyroid drugs. The receptors stem from a woman in her thirties with Graves disease. Each CDR3 is given with its conserved first and last residue. A D gene is named only where the DNA matches it firmly. Size tells how often a clone was seen (once, few, many) or the class of an expanded clone, and some rows leave it out.

d_gene: TRBD2; v_gene: TRBV15; abundance: few; j_gene: TRBJ2-3; CDR3nt: TGTGCCACCAGCAGAGAAGGACTAGCGGGGGTCACAGATACGCAGTATTTT; CDR3aa: CATSREGLAGVTDTQYF
d_gene: .; v_gene: TRBV2; abundance: many; j_gene: TRBJ1-5; CDR3nt: TGTGCCAGCAGTGATGGGGGAGGGGGTCAGCCCCAGCATTTT; CDR3aa: CASSDGGGGQPQHF
d_gene: TRBD1; v_gene: TRBV25-1; abundance: once; j_gene: TRBJ2-6; CDR3nt: TGTGCCAGCAGTCGGGACAGGGGTACTGGGGCCAACGTCCTGACTTTC; CDR3aa: CASSRDRGTGANVLTF
d_gene: .; v_gene: TRBV6-2/TRBV6-3; abundance: .; j_gene: TRBJ2-2; CDR3nt: TGTGCCAGCAAGGCCAGCTTGGAGCGTGCCGGGGAGCTGTTTTTT; CDR3aa: CASKASLERAGELFF
d_gene: .; v_gene: TRBV6-2/TRBV6-3; abundance: .; j_gene: TRBJ2-3; CDR3nt: TGTGCCAGCAGTCGACAGGCTTACACAGATACGCAGTATTTT; CDR3aa: CASSRQAYTDTQYF
d_gene: TRBD2; v_gene: TRBV30; abundance: few; j_gene: TRBJ2-1; CDR3nt: TGTGCCTGGACGGGGACTAGCGGTCGACCTAATGAGCAGTTCTTC; CDR3aa: CAWTGTSGRPNEQFF
d_gene: TRBD2; v_gene: TRBV12-3/TRBV12-4; abundance: many; j_gene: TRBJ2-4; CDR3nt: TGTGCCAGCGGGAGGGCGGGCAAAAACATTCAGTACTTC; CDR3aa: CASGRAGKNIQYF
d_gene: .; v_gene: TRBV11-2; abundance: few; j_gene: TRBJ2-7; CDR3nt: TGTGCCAGCAAGGGACCTAGCGTCAGCGAGCAGTACTTC; CDR3aa: CASKGPSVSEQYF
d_gene: .; v_gene: TRBV28; abundance: many; j_gene: TRBJ2-7; CDR3nt: TGTGCCAGCAGTCACGCGTACGAGCAGTACTTC; CDR3aa: CASSHAYEQYF
d_gene: TRBD1; v_gene: TRBV7-2; abundance: many; j_gene: TRBJ2-3; CDR3nt: TGTGCCAGCAGCTTATGGCGGGCAGGGGGAACAGATACGCAGTATTTT; CDR3aa: CASSLWRAGGTDTQYF
d_gene: TRBD2; v_gene: TRBV28; abundance: .; j_gene: TRBJ2-7; CDR3nt: TGTGCCAGCAGCTTAACCAGCGGGAGTCCCTACGAGCAGTACTTC; CDR3aa: CASSLTSGSPYEQYF
d_gene: .; v_gene: TRBV7-9; abundance: many; j_gene: TRBJ1-4; CDR3nt: TGTGCCAGCAGCTTACCTCGGGAAAAACTGTTTTTT; CDR3aa: CASSLPREKLFF
d_gene: TRBD1; v_gene: TRBV24-1; abundance: many; j_gene: TRBJ1-2; CDR3nt: TGTGCCACCAGTGATGCCGGACAGGGAGACTATGGCTACACCTTC; CDR3aa: CATSDAGQGDYGYTF
d_gene: .; v_gene: TRBV6-1; abundance: many; j_gene: TRBJ2-2; CDR3nt: TGTGCCAGCATCCGCGGGAAAGTAACCGGGGAGCTGTTTTTT; CDR3aa: CASIRGKVTGELFF
d_gene: .; v_gene: TRBV6-1; abundance: .; j_gene: TRBJ2-5; CDR3nt: TGTGCCAGCAGTGAAGCTTCGGCAGGCCGATTAGGGACCCAGTACTTC; CDR3aa: CASSEASAGRLGTQYF
d_gene: .; v_gene: TRBV28; abundance: many; j_gene: TRBJ1-3; CDR3nt: TGTGCCAGCAGTATCACGACAGGACCTTCTGGAAACACCATATATTTT; CDR3aa: CASSITTGPSGNTIYF
d_gene: TRBD1; v_gene: TRBV28; abundance: many; j_gene: TRBJ1-1; CDR3nt: TGTGCCAGCAGAAAACAGGGGTTAGGGGAAGCTTTCTTT; CDR3aa: CASRKQGLGEAFF
d_gene: .; v_gene: TRBV12-5; abundance: few; j_gene: TRBJ2-2; CDR3nt: TGTGCTAGTGGGCGTGACACAAACACCGGGGAGCTGTTTTTT; CDR3aa: CASGRDTNTGELFF
d_gene: TRBD1; v_gene: TRBV19; abundance: .; j_gene: TRBJ2-7; CDR3nt: TGTGCCAGTAGTACCATAGGACAGGTTGGTTACGAGCAGTACTTC; CDR3aa: CASSTIGQVGYEQYF
d_gene: TRBD1; v_gene: TRBV9; abundance: .; j_gene: TRBJ1-1; CDR3nt: TGTGCCAGCAGCGTAGTAGGGACAGGGGTGAACACTGAAGCTTTCTTT; CDR3aa: CASSVVGTGVNTEAFF
d_gene: .; v_gene: TRBV15; abundance: few; j_gene: TRBJ1-5; CDR3nt: TGTGCCACCAGCATTAGGGCCCGGGAGGGACAGCCCCAGCATTTT; CDR3aa: CATSIRAREGQPQHF
d_gene: .; v_gene: TRBV7-9; abundance: .; j_gene: TRBJ1-4; CDR3nt: TGTGCCAGCAGCCAAGACCCGTGGGCAACTAATGAAAAACTGTTTTTT; CDR3aa: CASSQDPWATNEKLFF
d_gene: .; v_gene: TRBV12-3/TRBV12-4; abundance: many; j_gene: TRBJ1-3; CDR3nt: TGTGCCAGCAGGCCGCAGAGCTCTGGAAACACCATATATTTT; CDR3aa: CASRPQSSGNTIYF
d_gene: .; v_gene: TRBV5-1; abundance: many; j_gene: TRBJ2-1; CDR3nt: TGCGCCAGCAGCTTTGGCAGCGGAGGGGTGAATGAGCAGTTCTTC; CDR3aa: CASSFGSGGVNEQFF
d_gene: TRBD1; v_gene: TRBV2; abundance: many; j_gene: TRBJ2-5; CDR3nt: TGTGCCAGCAGTGCACAGGGGGCCATCAACCAAGAGACCCAGTACTTC; CDR3aa: CASSAQGAINQETQYF
d_gene: TRBD2; v_gene: TRBV28; abundance: many; j_gene: TRBJ2-2; CDR3nt: TGTGCCAGCAGTCTTAGGACTAGCTACAACACCGGGGAGCTGTTTTTT; CDR3aa: CASSLRTSYNTGELFF
d_gene: .; v_gene: TRBV6-1; abundance: .; j_gene: TRBJ1-2; CDR3nt: TGTGCCAGCAGCCGCGGTCTTTACACCTTC; CDR3aa: CASSRGLYTF
d_gene: .; v_gene: TRBV13; abundance: few; j_gene: TRBJ1-1; CDR3nt: TGTGCCAGCAGCTTAAGGAGCCACCTTGAAGCTTTCTTT; CDR3aa: CASSLRSHLEAFF
d_gene: .; v_gene: TRBV2; abundance: many; j_gene: TRBJ1-1; CDR3nt: TGTGCCAGCAGTGGAGGAGTGAACACTGAAGCTTTCTTT; CDR3aa: CASSGGVNTEAFF
d_gene: TRBD2; v_gene: TRBV7-2; abundance: few; j_gene: TRBJ2-7; CDR3nt: TGTGCCAGCAGCCCCAGCAACCCAGGACTAGTGGGGGTAAGCGAGCAGTACTTC; CDR3aa: CASSPSNPGLVGVSEQYF
d_gene: .; v_gene: TRBV9; abundance: .; j_gene: TRBJ1-5; CDR3nt: TGTGCCAGCAGCGTAGGCCCCCGGCACAGGAGCAATCAGCCCCAGCATTTT; CDR3aa: CASSVGPRHRSNQPQHF
d_gene: .; v_gene: TRBV7-2; abundance: many; j_gene: TRBJ2-7; CDR3nt: TGTGCCAGCAGCCCGAGAGGGTTAGGCCTCTACGAGCAGTACTTC; CDR3aa: CASSPRGLGLYEQYF
d_gene: .; v_gene: TRBV7-9; abundance: few; j_gene: TRBJ2-1; CDR3nt: TGTGCCAGCAGCGACGCTCGGACCCTGGGGCACAATGAGCAGTTCTTC; CDR3aa: CASSDARTLGHNEQFF
d_gene: .; v_gene: TRBV11-3; abundance: .; j_gene: TRBJ2-7; CDR3nt: TGTGCCAGCAGCTTACGACAGAACCCCTACGAGCAGTACTTC; CDR3aa: CASSLRQNPYEQYF